The 9 T cell receptor beta chains presented below share a single source sample, sequenced in a study of T cells in Graves' hyperthyroidism and ophthalmopathy. The CDR3 regions of TCR beta were amplified from RNA transcripts. The TCR CDR3 was amplified in a first-round RT-PCR using the HTBI primer set. One entry per CDR3 protein results from TCRdb running MiXCR on the multiplex PCR reads. This sample has 340,000 or so distinct CDR3 sequences; roughly 18% occur once, and the top ten carry approximately 49%. Sequenced input: blood. These receptors originate from a woman in her 50s with Graves' hyperthyroidism.

There are many counts of this clonotype. The chain employs TRBV6-1 and TRBJ2-1; 14 bases match TRBD2. The CDR3 loop spans 15 amino acids. V was clipped by 5 bases and J by 8 bases; unmatched bases: 5. Germline assignment: CDR1 MNHNS and CDR2 SASEGT. In nucleotides, the CDR3 is TGTGCCAGCAGTCCGACTAGCGGGGGGGCATATGAGCAGTTCTTC. Residues: CASSPTSGGAYEQFF.

This clonotype was counted many times. The chain couples TRBV29-1 to TRBJ1-1; TRBD1 matches at 7 bases. CDR1 SQVTM and CDR2 ANQGSEA come from the germline V gene. The CDR3 runs to 13 residues. After removal of 5 bases from V and 1 base from J, the junction contained 4 bases not matched to a gene. The CDR3 DNA reads as TGCAGCGTTCCTCGGACAGGGAACACTGAAGCTTTCTTT. Its protein product is CSVPRTGNTEAFF.

This clonotype showed up many times. The chain has TRBV6-2 or TRBV6-3 and TRBJ2-7; 7 bases agree with TRBD2. Per germline, CDR1 MNHEY and CDR2 SVGEGT. The CDR3 covers 15 residues. The junction had 18 bases not matched to a gene; V was cut back by 10 bases and J by 6 bases. The CDR3 is CAIGDGASGTTEQYF. The CDR3 region has the DNA TGTGCCATCGGAGATGGGGCTAGCGGAACCACCGAGCAGTACTTC.

This clonotype was picked up many times. The chain carries TRBV20-1 and TRBJ2-3, with 10 bases lining up with TRBD2. The CDR3 consists of 15 residues. CDR1 is DFQATT and CDR2 is SNEGSKA in the germline V gene (reference sequence). The V segment lost 5 bases and the J segment 4 bases; nucleotides outside the gene matches: 9. CDR3 sequence (DNA): TGCAGTGCTGCCCGAGCGGGGGGGCCAGCAGATACGCAGTATTTT. This translates into CSAARAGGPADTQYF.

This clonotype occurred many times. This chain connects TRBV28 to TRBJ2-1; possible D gene TRBD1, 7 bases. Germline CDR1 is MDHEN and CDR2 is SYDVKM. This CDR3 contains 16 residues. The V end lost 4 bases, the J end lost 2 bases, and 15 bases lay between the germline ends. The chain's CDR3 is CASSSSAGGTYNEQFF. CDR3 DNA: TGTGCCAGCAGTTCATCGGCAGGGGGGACCTACAATGAGCAGTTCTTC.

The chain recombines TRBV20-1 with TRBJ2-1; 11 bases agree with TRBD2. This CDR3 is built from 18 residues. The junction had 10 bases not matched to a gene; V was cut back by 0 bases and J by 3 bases. Germline V gene sequence: CDR1 DFQATT, CDR2 SNEGSKA (reference sequence). The CDR3 is CSARDLRGTSGFYNEQFF. Written as DNA, the CDR3 is TGCAGTGCTAGAGACCTGAGGGGGACTAGCGGTTTCTACAATGAGCAGTTCTTC.

This sequence joins TRBV28 and TRBJ2-2; 9 bases fit TRBD2. This CDR3 spans 15 amino acids. From germline, CDR1 is MDHEN and CDR2 SYDVKM. Losses at the gene ends were 2 bases for V and 4 bases for J; bases not matched to a gene: 2. CDR3 loop: CASSLMTSGTGELFF. The CDR3 region has the DNA TGTGCCAGCAGTTTAATGACTAGCGGCACCGGGGAGCTGTTTTTT.

V and J are TRBV9 and TRBJ2-1; D unresolved. The V gene's germline CDR1 is SGDLS and CDR2 YYNGEE. CDR3 length: 15 amino acids. The V end lost 4 bases, the J end lost 9 bases, and 20 bases lay between the germline ends. The DNA for the CDR3 is TGTGCCAGCAGCCCATCCTCTGGTTCCTCGAGTGAGCAGTTCTTC. Amino acids: CASSPSSGSSSEQFF.

The table lists this clonotype with a few counts. This chain uses TRBV6-1 with TRBJ1-2, with 7 positions matching TRBD1. With 2 bases clipped from V and 4 bases from J, the junction kept 7 bases outside the gene matches. CDR1 and CDR2 (germline): MNHNS, SASEGT. The CDR3 length is 15 residues. In DNA, the CDR3 is TGTGCCAGCAGTGAACGACAGGGCTCTACCTATGGCTACACCTTC. Protein product: CASSERQGSTYGYTF.